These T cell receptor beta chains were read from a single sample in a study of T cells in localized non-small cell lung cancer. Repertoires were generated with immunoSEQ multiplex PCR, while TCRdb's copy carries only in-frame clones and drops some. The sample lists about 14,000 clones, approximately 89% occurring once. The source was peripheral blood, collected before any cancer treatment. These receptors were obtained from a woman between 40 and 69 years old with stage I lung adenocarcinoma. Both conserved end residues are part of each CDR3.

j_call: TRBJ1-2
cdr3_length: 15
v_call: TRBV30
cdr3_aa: CAWIREGVANYGYTF

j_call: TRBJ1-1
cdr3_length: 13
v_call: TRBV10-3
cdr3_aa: CAISQTGNTEAFF

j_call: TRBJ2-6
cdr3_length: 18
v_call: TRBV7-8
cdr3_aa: CASSGGRAINSGANVLTF

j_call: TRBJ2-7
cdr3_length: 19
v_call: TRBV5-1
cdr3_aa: CASSLPKPGQGALPYEQYF

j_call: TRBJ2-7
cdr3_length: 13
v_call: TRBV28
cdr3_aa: CASSPGTSDEQYF

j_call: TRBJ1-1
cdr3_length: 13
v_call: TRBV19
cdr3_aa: CAGRRREGTEAFF

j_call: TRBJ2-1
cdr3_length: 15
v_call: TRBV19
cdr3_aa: CASSRDGNSYNEQFF

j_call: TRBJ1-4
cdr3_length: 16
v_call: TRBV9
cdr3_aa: CASSVRGGYDNEKLFF

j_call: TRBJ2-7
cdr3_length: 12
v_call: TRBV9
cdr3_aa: CVKGGRSYEQYF

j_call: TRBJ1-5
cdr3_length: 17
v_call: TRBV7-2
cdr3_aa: CASSLGGPPTSNQPQHF

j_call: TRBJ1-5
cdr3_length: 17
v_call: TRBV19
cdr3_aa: CASVGQEGVTGNQPQHF

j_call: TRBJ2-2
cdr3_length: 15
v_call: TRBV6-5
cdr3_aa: CASSLDSQNTGELFF

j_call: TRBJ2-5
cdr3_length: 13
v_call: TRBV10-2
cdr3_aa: CASRFAGEETQYF

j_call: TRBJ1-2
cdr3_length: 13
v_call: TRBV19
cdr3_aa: CASSPGRSYGYTF

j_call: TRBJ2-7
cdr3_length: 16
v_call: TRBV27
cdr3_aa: CASSLSDGGVPYEQYF

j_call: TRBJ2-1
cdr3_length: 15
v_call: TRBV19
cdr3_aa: CASSIDQGRNNEQFF

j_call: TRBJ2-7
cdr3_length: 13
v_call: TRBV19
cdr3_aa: CASSTGPGSEQYF

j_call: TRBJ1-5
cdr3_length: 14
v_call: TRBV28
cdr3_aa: CASTAGLPNQPQHF

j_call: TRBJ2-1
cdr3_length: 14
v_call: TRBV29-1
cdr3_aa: CSALGGGTYNEQFF

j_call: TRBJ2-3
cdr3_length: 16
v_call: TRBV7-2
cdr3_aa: CASSLTSGLRADTQYF

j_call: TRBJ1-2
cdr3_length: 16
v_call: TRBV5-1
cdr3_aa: CASSPDRGRGNYGYTF

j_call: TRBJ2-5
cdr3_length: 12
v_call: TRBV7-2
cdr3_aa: CASSGGGETQYF

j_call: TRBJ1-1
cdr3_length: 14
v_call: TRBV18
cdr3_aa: CASSTQGKLTEAFF

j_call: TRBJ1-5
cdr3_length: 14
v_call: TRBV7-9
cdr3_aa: CASSHGQENQPQHF

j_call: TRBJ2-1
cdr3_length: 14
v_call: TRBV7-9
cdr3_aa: CASSLSGPYNEQFF

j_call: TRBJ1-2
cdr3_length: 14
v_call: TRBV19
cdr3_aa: CASSIEQGGYGYTF

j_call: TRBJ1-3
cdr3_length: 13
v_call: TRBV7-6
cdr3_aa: CASSLGSRNTIYF

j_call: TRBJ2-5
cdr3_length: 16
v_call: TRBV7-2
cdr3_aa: CASSSGTSGVSETQYF